This T cell receptor (beta chain) was captured in a study of cytomegalovirus exposure and HLA in healthy donors. Study-level information: About 85 million unique TCRs from HLA-typed donors were held in an early release of data.

Study-level findings and limits: A few V segments could not be told apart, such as TRBV6-2 and TRBV6-3, and were left out. Testing in vitro showed a few CMV-associated chains specific for CMV antigens. The productive fraction for most TCR beta V segments was about 87% or about 30% in an earlier analysis.

As regards this clone: The antigen remains unidentified.

Vbeta (60) and Jbeta (13) primers were used in the PCR. The data were produced by immunoSEQ multiplex PCR, yet TCRdb's version contains in-frame clones alone and is incomplete. In the table there are fewer than 200,000 clones, more than 70% of which are singletons. Between the trimmed V and J ends, which lost 2 bases and 4 bases, there was a span of 9 bases. The CDR3 consists of 14 residues. CDR1 LGHNA and CDR2 YNFKEQ come from the germline V gene. J is TRBJ2-1 and V is TRBV4-2; D unclear. The sequencing sample was made of PBMCs. The receptor comes from a woman aged 50 to 60 in good health and CMV-seropositive. CDR3 coding DNA: TGTGCCAGCAGCCAAAGGAGTGGGTACAATGAGCAGTTCTTC. Protein product: CASSQRSGYNEQFF.